The 3 T cell receptor beta chains presented below share a single source sample, sequenced in a study of Ad26.COV2.S vaccination and SARS-CoV-2 variants. TCRdb's copy holds only in-frame clones and misses some; the assay was immunoSEQ multiplex PCR. The table records 450,000 to 550,000 clones, roughly 89% of them present only once. As for treatment: over 15 received Ad26.COV2.S at low or high dose, single or two shots; roughly 5 received placebo; per-sample allocation not given. Sampling took place 63 days after the first vaccine or placebo injection. The sequenced sample was peripheral blood, obtained in a trial of Ad26.COV2.S vaccine versus placebo. These receptors came from a person aged 18-65 years who received the Ad26.COV2.S COVID-19 vaccine or a placebo.

The chain uses TRBV11-2 and TRBJ2-3; 9 nucleotides line up with TRBD2. This CDR3 comprises 18 residues. The germline V gene encodes CDR1 SGHAT and CDR2 FQNNGV. V was pared by 1 base and J by 4 bases, with 12 bases of the junction left unmatched. CDR3 nucleotides: TGTGCCAGCAGCTTAGCCGTAATGGGCGGGGGGGCCTCAGATACGCAGTATTTT. Protein sequence: CASSLAVMGGGASDTQYF.

The chain's CDR3 is CSANHLDTQYF. The CDR3 nucleotides read TGCAGTGCAAATCACCTCGATACGCAGTATTTT. This chain joins TRBV20-1 and TRBJ2-3; D is ambiguous. The CDR3 extends over 11 amino acids. The V and J ends lost 6 bases and 6 bases respectively, with 10 bases between them. Germline-derived CDR1 and CDR2 are DFQATT and SNEGSKA (reference sequence).

This sequence joins TRBV6-5 and TRBJ2-2, with 8 bases matching TRBD2. Germline V gene data show CDR1 as MNHEY and CDR2 as SVGAGI. The CDR3 has 14 residues. Germline trimming cut 7 bases from V and 1 base from J; bases unmatched to any gene: 2. Here the CDR3 DNA reads TGTGCCAGCAACCTAGCGGGGAACACCGGGGAGCTGTTTTTT. Its protein is CASNLAGNTGELFF.